Below are 21 T cell receptor beta chains sequenced from a single sample in a study of cytomegalovirus exposure and HLA in healthy donors. In the PCR, 60 Vbeta and 13 Jbeta primers were used. The data were produced by immunoSEQ multiplex PCR, yet TCRdb's version contains in-frame clones alone and is incomplete. This sample has approximately 160,000 clones, with about 84% found just once. Sequencing was carried out using PBMCs. These receptor sequences come from a man aged 50-59 years in good health and CMV-seropositive.

This sequence joins TRBV11-2 and TRBJ1-6; TRBD1 matches at 9 bases. The germline CDR1 and CDR2 sequences are SGHAT and FQNNGV. There are 13 residues in the CDR3. V lost 7 bases and J lost 10; bases outside the gene matches: 5. The CDR3, as DNA: TGTGCCAGCATGGGACAGGGATACTCACCCCTCCACTTT. This gives the protein CASMGQGYSPLHF.

The chain links TRBV5-5 to TRBJ2-5; TRBD1 matches 8 bases. CDR3 length: 13 residues. Germline V gives CDR1 SGHKS, CDR2 YYEKEE (reference sequence). J was trimmed by 4 bases and V by 4 bases; bases with no gene match: 3. The CDR3 DNA is TGTGCCAGCAGCAACAGGGGGAGAGAGACCCAGTACTTC. Translated, it gives CASSNRGRETQYF.

V usage is TRBV4-3 and J usage is TRBJ1-1; 9 bases map to TRBD1. Germline V lookup: CDR1 LGHNA, CDR2 YSLEER. Germline trimming cut 1 base from V and 3 bases from J; bases unmatched to any gene: 12. The CDR3 runs 18 residues. CDR3 in DNA: TGCGCCAGCAGCCAAGTACAGACAGGGGGTTATCGGTACACTGAAGCTTTCTTT. Translating gives CASSQVQTGGYRYTEAFF.

This clone is a singleton in its sample. The same CDR3 is also encoded by other DNA sequences in this sample. The DNA of the CDR3 is TGCGCCAGCAGCTTGGGACAGGGAAATGAGCAGTTCTTC. Its protein product is CASSLGQGNEQFF. This chain connects TRBV5-1 to TRBJ2-1; 7 bases agree with TRBD1. This CDR3 has 13 residues. Unmatched junction bases numbered 1, after V lost 0 bases and J lost 7 bases. Germline V gene data show CDR1 as SGHRS and CDR2 as YFSETQ. The complete variable domain, with remaining parts taken from reference TRBV5-1 and TRBJ2-1, reads KAGVTQTPRYLIKTRGQQVTLSCSPISGHRSVSWYQQTPGQGLQFLFEYFSETQRNKGNFPGRFSGRQFSNSRSEMNVSTLELGDSALYLCASSLGQGNEQFFGPGTRLTVL.

The rearrangement uses TRBV18 and TRBJ2-3; TRBD1 matches at 12 bases. The CDR3 totals 15 residues. V shed 2 bases, J shed 5 bases, and the junction held 2 bases outside the gene matches. Germline values: CDR1 KGHSH, CDR2 LQKENI. CDR3 in amino acids: CASSPGDRGRDTQYF. CDR3 bases: TGTGCCAGCTCACCAGGGGACAGGGGGCGAGATACGCAGTATTTT.

The chain employs TRBV6-1 and TRBJ1-1; a possible D gene is TRBD1 (6 bases). CDR1 MNHNS and CDR2 SASEGT come from the germline V gene. The CDR3 is 15 amino acids. Trimming removed 8 bases at V and 8 bases at J, with 24 bases between. CDR3 region: CASLNPTRGASEAFF. The DNA for the CDR3 is TGTGCCAGCCTGAACCCGACTCGGGGGGCCTCGGAAGCTTTCTTT.

The J gene is TRBJ1-6, the V gene TRBV6-6; no firm D call. Trimming stripped 6 bases from V and 7 bases from J, with 19 bases between. Germline V gene sequence: CDR1 MNHNY, CDR2 SVGAGI (reference sequence). The CDR3 has 16 residues. CDR3 DNA: TGTGCCAGCAGCCTAATGATTTTCTCCCCCAATTCACCCCTCCACTTT. Translated: CASSLMIFSPNSPLHF.

The chain carries TRBV4-1 and TRBJ2-7; TRBD1 matches at 8 bases. The germline gives CDR1 MGHRA, CDR2 YSYEKL. The CDR3 extends over 15 amino acids. V dropped 5 bases and J dropped 1; count of bases not matched to a gene: 7. Here the CDR3 reads CASSSPTGASYEQYF. The DNA for the CDR3 is TGCGCCAGCAGCTCACCGACAGGGGCATCCTACGAGCAGTACTTC.

This clone has more than one count but fewer than ten. The chain recombines TRBV6-1 with TRBJ2-7, with 7 bases fitting TRBD1. The V gene's germline CDR1 is MNHNS and CDR2 SASEGT. The V segment lost 10 bases and the J segment 0 bases; nucleotides outside the gene matches: 9. This CDR3 spans 14 amino acids. CDR3 amino acids: CATGRGQGSYEQYF. The CDR3 DNA follows: TGTGCCACCGGTAGGGGGCAGGGCTCCTACGAGCAGTACTTC.

This chain links TRBV5-1 with TRBJ2-1; D perhaps matches TRBD1 (6 bases). Trimming shortened V by 4 bases and J by 0 bases, and 11 bases separated the two germline ends. Germline lookup yields CDR1 SGHRS and CDR2 YFSETQ. The CDR3 runs to 15 residues. CDR3 DNA sequence: TGCGCCAGCAGCAGGGACATGAGCTCCTACAATGAGCAGTTCTTC. This gives the protein CASSRDMSSYNEQFF.

This clone was observed once. J is TRBJ2-3 and V is TRBV29-1; 15 bases match TRBD2. V shed 4 bases, J shed 3 bases, and the junction held 2 bases outside the gene matches. The CDR3 is 15 amino acids. Germline CDR1 SQVTM, CDR2 ANQGSEA. The CDR3 spells CSVVGLAGGTDTQYF. CDR3 bases: TGCAGCGTTGTGGGACTAGCGGGAGGAACAGATACGCAGTATTTT.

V is TRBV7-2 and J is TRBJ2-5; 15 positions agree with TRBD2. In germline, CDR1 is SGHTA, CDR2 FQGNSA. V was clipped by 5 bases and J by 4 bases; unmatched bases: 2. This CDR3 region has 15 residues. The CDR3 DNA follows: TGTGCCAGCAGCCTGGGACTAGCGGGAGGAGAGACCCAGTACTTC. It yields the protein CASSLGLAGGETQYF.

V usage is TRBV11-2 and J usage is TRBJ1-6; perhaps TRBD1 as D (6 bases). Per germline, CDR1 SGHAT and CDR2 FQNNGV. The CDR3 length is 14 residues. Trimming took off 6 bases at V and 10 bases at J, with 16 bases between the two ends. In DNA, the CDR3 is TGTGCCAGCAGTCCCCCGGGGGGCTGGTCACCCCTCCACTTT. Translated: CASSPPGGWSPLHF. Looking up the rest from reference TRBV11-2 and TRBJ1-6 gives the full variable domain: EAGVAQSPRYKIIEKRQSVAFWCNPISGHATLYWYQQILGQGPKLLIQFQNNGVVDDSQLPKDRFSAERLKGVDSTLKIQPAKLEDSAVYLCASSPPGGWSPLHFGNGTRLTVT.

CDR3 protein: CASRDRGPTRASPLHF. CDR3 DNA: TGTGCCAGCAGGGACAGGGGGCCCACGCGGGCTTCACCCCTCCACTTT. The chain employs TRBV2 and TRBJ1-6; 11 bases map to TRBD1. The CDR3 is 16 amino acids. V lost 6 bases, J lost 9 bases, and 10 bases stayed unmatched. Germline CDR1 and CDR2: SNHLY and FYNNEI.

The DNA of the CDR3 is TGTGCCAGCAGCGTATCCGGGACAGGCTACGAGCAGTACTTC. Translated, it gives CASSVSGTGYEQYF. The chain uses TRBV13 and TRBJ2-7, with TRBD1 matching over 8 bases. The trim removed 5 bases at V and 3 bases at J, leaving 6 bases unmatched. The CDR3 sequence is 14 residues long. Looked up from germline, CDR1 is PRHDT and CDR2 is FYEKMQ (reference sequence).

CDR3 amino acids: CASSFLQGRSNTEAFF. For the CDR3, the DNA is TGTGCCAGCAGTTTTTTACAGGGCCGGTCGAACACTGAAGCTTTCTTT. V usage is TRBV27 and J usage is TRBJ1-1, with D possibly matching TRBD1 (6 bases). The CDR3 length is 16 residues. Germline V gene data show CDR1 as MNHEY and CDR2 as SMNVEV (reference sequence). V was trimmed by 3 bases and J by 1 base, leaving 15 bases between them.

The V and J genes are TRBV28 and TRBJ1-5; D may be TRBD1 (6 bases). The CDR3 consists of 14 residues. V was clipped by 6 bases and J by 5 bases, with 14 bases between them. Looked up from germline, CDR1 is MDHEN and CDR2 is SYDVKM. The CDR3 bases are TGTGCCAGCAGCCGTCCAGGGGAAGATCAGCCCCAGCATTTT. Translation: CASSRPGEDQPQHF.

V is TRBV2 and J is TRBJ1-5; D ambiguous. Trimming stripped 6 bases from V and 2 bases from J, with 11 bases between. There are 14 residues in the CDR3. CDR1 SNHLY and CDR2 FYNNEI come from the germline V gene. The CDR3: CASSGVGRNQPQHF. The CDR3 region has the DNA TGTGCCAGCAGCGGGGTAGGGCGCAATCAGCCCCAGCATTTT. Filled out from reference TRBV2 and TRBJ1-5, the complete variable domain reads EPEVTQTPSHQVTQMGQEVILRCVPISNHLYFYWYRQILGQKVEFLVSFYNNEISEKSEIFDDQFSVERPDGSNFTLKIRSTKLEDSAMYFCASSGVGRNQPQHFGDGTRLSIL.

This clone was seen a single time. The chain combines TRBV6-1 with TRBJ2-5; TRBD2 matches at 7 bases. The V segment lost 6 bases and the J segment 5 bases; nucleotides outside the gene matches: 6. CDR1 and CDR2 from the germline V gene are MNHNS and SASEGT. There are 13 residues in the CDR3. In DNA, the CDR3 is TGTGCCAGCAGGGTGACTAGCACGGAGACCCAGTACTTC. Translated, it gives CASRVTSTETQYF.

The V call is TRBV19, the J call TRBJ2-2, with TRBD2 identical over 8 bases. The CDR3 consists of 17 residues. The V and J ends lost 7 bases and 0 bases, in that order; junction bases with no gene match: 10. Per germline, CDR1 LNHDA and CDR2 SQIVND (reference sequence). Here the CDR3 reads CASMVAGMTANTGELFF. In nucleotides, the CDR3 is TGTGCCAGTATGGTAGCGGGAATGACCGCGAACACCGGGGAGCTGTTTTTT.

The chain is built from TRBV30 and TRBJ2-2; 10 nucleotides agree with TRBD1. Germline loops: CDR1 GTSNPN, CDR2 SVGIG (reference sequence). The CDR3 consists of 15 residues. With V trimmed by 2 bases and J by 5 bases, 5 bases remained unmatched. For the CDR3, the DNA is TGTGCCTGGAGTCTGGGGACAGGGGTAACCGGGGAGCTGTTTTTT. It yields the protein CAWSLGTGVTGELFF.